Shown below are 29 T cell receptor beta chains from a single sample sequenced in a study of blood T cell repertoires in COVID-19. Repertoires were generated with immunoSEQ multiplex PCR, while TCRdb's copy carries only in-frame clones and drops some. The sample gives about 200,000 clones, around 82% of which show up once; about a sixth is in the top ten. Sequenced material: PBMCs or T cells enriched from blood (not recorded which). The origin of the receptors is a woman between 50 and 59 years old with acute COVID-19.

The V and J genes are TRBV18 and TRBJ1-5; no reliable D call. This CDR3 has 15 residues. The V end was cut by 4 bases, the J end by 4 bases, with 14 bases between. Germline loops: CDR1 KGHSH, CDR2 LQKENI. The CDR3: CASSLSAGRNQPQHF. The DNA for the CDR3 is TGTGCCAGCTCACTTTCGGCGGGAAGGAATCAGCCCCAGCATTTT.

This clone was observed once. The V call is TRBV28, the J call TRBJ2-7; no definite D call. Germline V gene lookup returns CDR1 MDHEN and CDR2 SYDVKM. Trimming left V 1 base short and J 2 bases short, with 9 bases between. The CDR3 has 14 residues. The CDR3 nucleotides read TGTGCCAGCAGTTTATCAGTACCAACCTACGAGCAGTACGTC. Protein product: CASSLSVPTYEQYV.

This clone has only a few counts. CDR3 in DNA: TGTGCCAGCAGCTTTGGGACAGGGGTTCCTAATGAAAAACTGTTTTTT. This encodes CASSFGTGVPNEKLFF. The V gene is TRBV7-9, the J gene TRBJ1-4, with TRBD1 matching over 10 bases. Trimming at V came to 3 bases and at J to 3 bases, leaving 4 bases not matched to a gene. Germline CDR1 SEHNR, CDR2 FQNEAQ (reference sequence). The CDR3 loop spans 16 amino acids. Full variable domain (rest looked up from reference TRBV7-9 and TRBJ1-4): DTGVSQNPRHKITKRGQNVTFRCDPISEHNRLYWYRQTLGQGPEFLTYFQNEAQLEKSRLLSDRFSAERPKGSFSTLEIQRTEQGDSAMYLCASSFGTGVPNEKLFFGSGTQLSVL.

The chain employs TRBV3-1 (or the pseudogene TRBV3-2) and TRBJ1-4; D perhaps matches TRBD1 (6 bases). The CDR3 covers 17 residues. Germline V gives CDR1 LGHDT, CDR2 YNNKEL (reference sequence). Trimming left V 1 base short and J 8 bases short, with 20 bases between. CDR3 amino acids: CASSQGDGGGRGEKLFF. For the CDR3, the DNA is TGTGCCAGCAGCCAAGGAGATGGCGGAGGCAGGGGCGAAAAACTGTTTTTT.

The chain joins TRBV4-2 to TRBJ2-5; possible D gene TRBD1, 6 bases. The CDR3 is 18 residues long. Germline values: CDR1 LGHNA, CDR2 YNFKEQ. The V and J ends lost 1 base and 6 bases respectively, with 24 bases between them. The CDR3 region has the DNA TGTGCCAGCAGCCAAGGTCCTACCCGCCAGGGGCGCGAGAAGACCCAGTACTTC. Translating gives CASSQGPTRQGREKTQYF.

The sample holds a few counts of this clone. One end of the junction varies from germline; a read error may be responsible. Here the CDR3 DNA reads TGCGCCAGCAGCTTGGACCCAGTACCCAATCAGCAGTTCTTC. It translates to CASSLDPVPNQQFF. V usage is TRBV5-1 and J usage is TRBJ2-1, with D hard to call. The V gene's germline CDR1 is SGHRS and CDR2 YFSETQ. The CDR3 runs 14 residues.

This chain links TRBV7-9 with TRBJ1-5; D may be TRBD1 (6 bases). This CDR3 contains 17 residues. The germline gives CDR1 SEHNR, CDR2 FQNEAQ (reference sequence). Trimming cost V 4 bases and J 0 bases, with 16 bases left between them. The CDR3: CASSSPGGGNSNQPQHF. CDR3 DNA sequence: TGTGCCAGCAGCTCCCCGGGAGGGGGTAATAGCAATCAGCCCCAGCATTTT.

This clone was seen a handful of times. This chain connects TRBV10-1 to TRBJ2-2; 11 bases line up with TRBD2. The CDR3 is made up of 16 amino acids. Trimming at V came to 8 bases and at J to 3 bases, leaving 8 bases not matched to a gene. Germline V lookup: CDR1 WNHNN, CDR2 SYGVQD (reference sequence). The CDR3 reads CASGDPSGGYTGELFF. Written as DNA, the CDR3 is TGCGCCAGCGGAGACCCTAGCGGGGGGTACACCGGGGAGCTGTTTTTT.

The rearrangement links TRBV25-1 to TRBJ1-2; 12 nucleotides match TRBD1. Germline V gene data show CDR1 as MGHDK and CDR2 as SYGVNS. V shed 3 bases and J 6 bases; nucleotides not matched to a gene: 5. The CDR3 sequence is 15 residues long. The CDR3 is CASSDPGQGADGYTF. The CDR3 DNA follows: TGTGCCAGCAGTGACCCGGGACAGGGGGCGGATGGCTACACCTTC.

This clone was counted ten times or more. The rearrangement uses TRBV28 and TRBJ1-4; D might be TRBD1 (5 bases). The CDR3 length is 15 residues. V was pared by 0 bases and J by 7 bases, with 12 bases between. CDR1 and CDR2 (germline): MDHEN, SYDVKM. CDR3 sequence (DNA): TGTGCCAGCAGTTTATGGGACAACCAGGGTGAAAAACTGTTTTTT. Its protein is CASSLWDNQGEKLFF.

CDR3 sequence: CASSLATSGDTQYF. The CDR3 DNA is TGCGCCAGCAGCTTGGCGACTAGCGGTGATACGCAGTATTTT. The chain is built from TRBV5-1 and TRBJ2-3, with TRBD2 matching 9 bases. CDR1 SGHRS and CDR2 YFSETQ come from the germline V gene. V shed 0 bases, J shed 6 bases, and the junction held 2 bases outside the gene matches. This CDR3 comprises 14 residues.

This clone was recorded a few times. This sequence joins TRBV5-1 and TRBJ1-1; the match to TRBD1 covers 8 bases. Trimming removed 4 bases from V and 3 bases from J; junction bases left unmatched: 8. The CDR3 length is 15 residues. The germline V gene encodes CDR1 SGHRS and CDR2 YFSETQ. CDR3 sequence reads: CASSKKTGDDTEAFF. CDR3 nucleotide sequence: TGCGCCAGCAGCAAAAAGACAGGGGACGACACTGAAGCTTTCTTT.

This chain links TRBV6-5 with TRBJ1-5, with 9 bases aligning to TRBD1. This CDR3 contains 15 residues. The trim removed 6 bases at V and 2 bases at J, leaving 5 bases unmatched. Germline CDR1 reads MNHEY; CDR2 reads SVGAGI. In nucleotides, the CDR3 is TGTGCCAGCAGGCTACAGGGGGCTGGCAATCAGCCCCAGCATTTT. Its protein product is CASRLQGAGNQPQHF.

The V gene is TRBV28, the J gene TRBJ1-2; TRBD1 matches 10 bases. The germline gives CDR1 MDHEN, CDR2 SYDVKM. This CDR3 has 16 amino acids. Trimming cost V 6 bases and J 4 bases; bases outside gene matches: 11. This CDR3 reads CASSVSRTGGSYGYTF. The CDR3 DNA is TGTGCCAGCAGCGTAAGCAGGACAGGGGGTTCCTATGGCTACACCTTC.

The chain employs TRBV3-1 (or the pseudogene TRBV3-2) and TRBJ2-5, with 7 bases aligning to TRBD2. Germline CDR1 reads LGHDT; CDR2 reads YNNKEL (reference sequence). With 1 base clipped from V and 5 bases from J, the junction kept 4 bases outside the gene matches. CDR3 length: 14 amino acids. CDR3 sequence (DNA): TGTGCCAGCAGCCAAGCGGGGGGAGGTGAGACCCAGTACTTC. It specifies CASSQAGGGETQYF.

The rearrangement links TRBV5-1 to TRBJ2-1; tentative D call: TRBD2 (7 bases). CDR3 length: 14 amino acids. Germline CDR1 and CDR2: SGHRS and YFSETQ. Trimming stripped 4 bases from V and 0 bases from J, with 8 bases between. The CDR3 nucleotides are TGCGCCAGCAGCGGGGGGGCCTCCTACAATGAGCAGTTCTTC. Its translation: CASSGGASYNEQFF.

The V call is TRBV5-1, the J call TRBJ1-5; weak D call: TRBD1 (5 bases). The V end was cut by 0 bases, the J end by 2 bases, with 6 bases between. Germline V gene lookup returns CDR1 SGHRS and CDR2 YFSETQ. The CDR3 consists of 14 residues. The CDR3, as DNA: TGCGCCAGCAGCTTGGAAGGGGGCAATCAGCCCCAGCATTTT. This sequence encodes CASSLEGGNQPQHF. The complete variable domain, with remaining parts taken from reference TRBV5-1 and TRBJ1-5, reads KAGVTQTPRYLIKTRGQQVTLSCSPISGHRSVSWYQQTPGQGLQFLFEYFSETQRNKGNFPGRFSGRQFSNSRSEMNVSTLELGDSALYLCASSLEGGNQPQHFGDGTRLSIL.

The genes are TRBV27 and TRBJ1-2; D is unclear. V was cut by 4 bases and J by 4 bases, with 13 bases left in between. The CDR3 consists of 14 residues. Germline V gene data show CDR1 as MNHEY and CDR2 as SMNVEV (reference sequence). CDR3 amino acids: CASSSAQRGYGYTF. In nucleotides, the CDR3 is TGTGCCAGCAGTTCAGCACAACGGGGCTATGGCTACACCTTC.

This clone was found once. The chain links TRBV28 to TRBJ1-1; 9 bases are shared with TRBD1. The CDR3 spans 15 residues. V gave up 6 bases and J gave up 6 bases; unmatched junction bases: 11. Looked up from germline, CDR1 is MDHEN and CDR2 is SYDVKM. The CDR3 coding sequence is TGTGCCAGCAGCTCACAGGGGGCGCCGGGGGCTGAAGCTTTCTTT. Translated, it gives CASSSQGAPGAEAFF. Variable domain in full (rest from reference TRBV28 and TRBJ1-1): DVKVTQSSRYLVKRTGEKVFLECVQDMDHENMFWYRQDPGLGLRLIYFSYDVKMKEKGDIPEGYSVSREKKERFSLILESASTNQTSMYLCASSSQGAPGAEAFFGQGTRLTVV.

The chain links TRBV27 to TRBJ1-1; D gene unclear. CDR3 length equals 14 residues. Germline lookup yields CDR1 MNHEY and CDR2 SMNVEV (reference sequence). V lost 7 bases to trimming and J lost 0 bases, with 12 bases between them. This chain's CDR3 is CASTDGVMNTEAFF. DNA for the CDR3: TGTGCCAGCACCGACGGGGTAATGAACACTGAAGCTTTCTTT.

The V gene is TRBV7-6, the J gene TRBJ1-4; D ambiguous. This CDR3 is 17 amino acids long. Trimming shortened V by 2 bases and J by 0 bases, and 13 bases separated the two germline ends. Per germline, CDR1 SGHVS and CDR2 FNYEAQ. The CDR3, as DNA: TGTGCCAGCAGCTTATCCCCCTTTATCTCAACTAATGAAAAACTGTTTTTT. Translating gives CASSLSPFISTNEKLFF.

The chain uses TRBV5-1 and TRBJ1-2; D is undetermined. Germline lookup yields CDR1 SGHRS and CDR2 YFSETQ. Deletions cut 5 bases from V and 4 bases from J, with 15 bases between. This CDR3 is built from 14 residues. CDR3 DNA sequence: TGCGCCAGCAGGAGGGAGGGAGGCGGCTATGGCTACACCTTC. Its translation is CASRREGGGYGYTF. Full variable domain (rest looked up from reference TRBV5-1 and TRBJ1-2): KAGVTQTPRYLIKTRGQQVTLSCSPISGHRSVSWYQQTPGQGLQFLFEYFSETQRNKGNFPGRFSGRQFSNSRSEMNVSTLELGDSALYLCASRREGGGYGYTFGSGTRLTVV.

This chain uses TRBV25-1 with TRBJ1-2; 7 nucleotides agree with TRBD1. With V trimmed by 1 base and J by 5 bases, 4 bases remained unmatched. The CDR3 contains 14 residues. Germline CDR1 MGHDK, CDR2 SYGVNS. CDR3 residues: CASSELAGGYGYTF. The CDR3 nucleotides read TGTGCCAGCAGTGAATTGGCAGGGGGTTATGGCTACACCTTC.

The chain carries TRBV19 and TRBJ2-3, with 8 bases matching TRBD2. The germline V gene encodes CDR1 LNHDA and CDR2 SQIVND (reference sequence). The CDR3 length is 14 residues. The V segment lost 6 bases and the J segment 4 bases; nucleotides outside the gene matches: 6. CDR3 sequence: CASRRSGGSDTQYF. Here the CDR3 DNA reads TGTGCCAGTAGGCGGAGCGGGGGCTCAGATACGCAGTATTTT.

There are many counts of this clone. This rearrangement joins TRBV29-1 to TRBJ2-1; 11 bases align to TRBD2. The V gene's germline CDR1 is SQVTM and CDR2 ANQGSEA. This CDR3 region has 14 residues. V dropped 7 bases and J dropped 7; count of bases not matched to a gene: 9. CDR3 nucleotide sequence: TGCAGCGCCCGGGGGCTAGCGGGGGGTAATGAGCAGTTCTTC. Translating it yields CSARGLAGGNEQFF.

This clone was counted once. This chain's CDR3 is CANHPGGASYNSPLHF. As DNA, the CDR3 is TGTGCCAACCACCCTGGGGGGGCCTCCTATAATTCACCCCTCCACTTT. This chain connects TRBV24-1 to TRBJ1-6, with D tentatively TRBD1 (6 bases). Looked up from germline, CDR1 is KGHDR and CDR2 is SFDVKD. The V and J ends lost 11 bases and 0 bases respectively, with 16 bases between them. CDR3 length equals 16 residues.

This chain links TRBV6-6 with TRBJ2-7, with D perhaps matching TRBD1 (5 bases). The V end was cut by 0 bases, the J end by 7 bases, with 13 bases between. There are 14 residues in the CDR3. In germline, CDR1 is MNHNY, CDR2 SVGAGI (reference sequence). CDR3 in DNA: TGTGCCAGCAGTTACTCGGCGTCAGGGTGGGAGCAGTACGTC. Its protein is CASSYSASGWEQYV.

The chain uses TRBV27 and TRBJ2-3, with TRBD2 identical over 9 bases. This CDR3 is built from 17 residues. V shed 0 bases, J shed 3 bases, and the junction held 7 bases outside the gene matches. Germline CDR1 is MNHEY and CDR2 is SMNVEV (reference sequence). The CDR3 loop reads CASSLSAGLARTDTQYF. The DNA for the CDR3 is TGTGCCAGCAGTTTATCAGCCGGACTAGCGCGTACAGATACGCAGTATTTT.

V and J are TRBV5-5 and TRBJ1-5; D is unresolved. Trimming shortened V by 0 bases and J by 7 bases, and 11 bases separated the two germline ends. The germline CDR1 and CDR2 sequences are SGHKS and YYEKEE (reference sequence). There are 14 residues in the CDR3. DNA of the CDR3: TGTGCCAGCAGCTTGGGAGATCCTCTCCAGCCCCAGCATTTT. Its translation is CASSLGDPLQPQHF.